This TCR beta chain derives from a study of T cell responses to AZD1222 COVID-19 vaccine. Whole-study context: Second doses were pooled across both intervals (about 4 or about 12 weeks).

CDR1 and CDR2 (germline): MNHEY, SMNVEV (reference sequence). The J segment lost 5 bases and the V segment lost 9 bases, leaving 3 bases of the junction unmatched. This CDR3 spans 11 amino acids. Profiled with immunoSEQ multiplex PCR; TCRdb holds only in-frame clones, not every one. The profile shows 110,000 to 150,000 clones, around 90% of them singletons. This TCR was recovered from an adult in good health. The sample was peripheral blood, taken on day 0 of AZD1222 vaccination. The genes are TRBV27 and TRBJ1-2; 7 bases agree with TRBD1. CDR3 amino acids: CASGTAYGYTF. For the CDR3, the DNA is TGTGCCAGTGGGACAGCGTATGGCTACACCTTC.